Listed here is a single TCR beta chain. The target antigen is unknown. CDR3 length: 14 amino acids. CDR1 KGHDR and CDR2 SFDVKD come from the germline V gene. The data are from a study of CXCR3-negative and CXCR3-positive naive CD8 T cells. Study context: Close to 135 million TRB reads were obtained in total, which works out to about 1.5 +/- 0.3 million per library. Whole-study findings and limits: Naive CXCR3-positive cells had TRB CDR3s more hydrophobic than those of CXCR3-negative naive cells.

In preparing the TRB cDNA libraries, 5' RACE with UMI labels was used. TCRdb reworked the 5' RACE reads into one entry per CDR3 protein, no DNA. The table gives fewer than 140,000 distinct CDR3 sequences; the top ten clones make up approximately 0.37% of it. Naive CD8+ T cells showed a CD45RO-CCR7+CD27+CD95- phenotype. The sequence was collected from a human donor in good health. Some clones in this sample may be carry-over from other donors' samples. This chain connects TRBV24-1 to TRBJ2-3. Sequenced sample: naive CXCR3+ CD8+ T cells from blood. The subset: CD45RO-CCR7+CD27+CD95- naive CD8+ T cells expressing CXCR3 (TNR3+). The CDR3: CATRQTGRTDTQYF.